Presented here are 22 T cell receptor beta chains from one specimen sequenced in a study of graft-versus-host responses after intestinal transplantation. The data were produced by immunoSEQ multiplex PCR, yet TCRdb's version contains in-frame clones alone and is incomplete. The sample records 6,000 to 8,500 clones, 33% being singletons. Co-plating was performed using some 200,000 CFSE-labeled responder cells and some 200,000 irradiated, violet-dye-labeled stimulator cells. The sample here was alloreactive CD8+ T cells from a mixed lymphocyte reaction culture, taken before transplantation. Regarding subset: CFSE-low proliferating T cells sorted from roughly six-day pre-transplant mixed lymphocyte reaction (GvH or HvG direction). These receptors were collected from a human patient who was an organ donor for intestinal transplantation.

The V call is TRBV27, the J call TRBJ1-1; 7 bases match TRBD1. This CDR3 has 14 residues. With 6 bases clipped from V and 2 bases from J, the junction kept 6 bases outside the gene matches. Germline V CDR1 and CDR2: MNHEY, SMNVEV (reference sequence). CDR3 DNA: TGTGCCAGCAGCGTAGGGACAGATAACACTGAAGCTTTCTTT. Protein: CASSVGTDNTEAFF.

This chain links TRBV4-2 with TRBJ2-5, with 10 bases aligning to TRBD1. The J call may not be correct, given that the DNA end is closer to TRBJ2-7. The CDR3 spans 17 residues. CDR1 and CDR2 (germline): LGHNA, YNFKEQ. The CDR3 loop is CASSPRYLGDRGYEQYF. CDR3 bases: TGTGCCAGCAGCCCAAGATATCTTGGGGACAGGGGCTACGAGCAGTACTTC.

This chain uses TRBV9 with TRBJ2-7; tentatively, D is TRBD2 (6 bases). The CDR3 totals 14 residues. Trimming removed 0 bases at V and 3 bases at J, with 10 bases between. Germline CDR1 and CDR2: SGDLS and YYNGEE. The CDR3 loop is CASSVDLGGYEQYF. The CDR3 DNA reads TGTGCCAGCAGCGTAGATTTGGGAGGCTACGAGCAGTACTTC.

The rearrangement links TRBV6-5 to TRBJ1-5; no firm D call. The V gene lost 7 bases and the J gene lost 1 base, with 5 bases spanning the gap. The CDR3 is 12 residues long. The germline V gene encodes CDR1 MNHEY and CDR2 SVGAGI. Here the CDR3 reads CASNKSNQPQHF. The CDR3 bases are TGTGCCAGCAACAAAAGCAATCAGCCCCAGCATTTT.

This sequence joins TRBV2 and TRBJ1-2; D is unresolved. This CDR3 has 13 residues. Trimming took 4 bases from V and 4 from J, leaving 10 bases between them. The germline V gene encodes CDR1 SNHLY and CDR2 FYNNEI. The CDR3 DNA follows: TGTGCCAGCAGTGCGTGGGCCCTCTATGGCTACACCTTC. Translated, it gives CASSAWALYGYTF.

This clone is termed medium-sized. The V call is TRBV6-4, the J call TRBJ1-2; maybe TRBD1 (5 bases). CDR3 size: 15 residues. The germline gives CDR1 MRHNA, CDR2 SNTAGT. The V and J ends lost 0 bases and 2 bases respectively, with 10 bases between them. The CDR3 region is CASSDSHRTNYGYTF. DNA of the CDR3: TGTGCCAGCAGTGACTCTCACAGGACCAACTATGGCTACACCTTC.

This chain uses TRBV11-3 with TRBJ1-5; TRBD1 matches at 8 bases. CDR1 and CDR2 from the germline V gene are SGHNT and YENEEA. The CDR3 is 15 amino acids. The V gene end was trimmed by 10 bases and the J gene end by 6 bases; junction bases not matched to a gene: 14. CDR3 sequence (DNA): TGTGCCACCTCCTTGGGACAGGACGTGAGTCAGCCCCAGCATTTT. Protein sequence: CATSLGQDVSQPQHF.

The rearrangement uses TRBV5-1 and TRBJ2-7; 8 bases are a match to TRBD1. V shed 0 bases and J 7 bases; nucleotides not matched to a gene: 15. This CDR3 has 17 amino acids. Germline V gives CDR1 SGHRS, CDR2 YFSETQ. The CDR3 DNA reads TGCGCCAGCAGCTTGGCCTCCCAGGGGGCATATTTTGTTGAGCAGTACTTC. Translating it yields CASSLASQGAYFVEQYF.

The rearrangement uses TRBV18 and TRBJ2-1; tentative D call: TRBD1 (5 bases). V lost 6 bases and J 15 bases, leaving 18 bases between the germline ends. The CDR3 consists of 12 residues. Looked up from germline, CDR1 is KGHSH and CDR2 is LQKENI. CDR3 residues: CASSPTGILRFF. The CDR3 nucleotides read TGTGCCAGCTCGCCTACAGGAATCTTGAGGTTCTTC.

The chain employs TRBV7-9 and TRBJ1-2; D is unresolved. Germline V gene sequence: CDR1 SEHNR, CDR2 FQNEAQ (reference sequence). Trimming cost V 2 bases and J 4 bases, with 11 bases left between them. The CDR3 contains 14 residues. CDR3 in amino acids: CASSLPLAAYGYTF. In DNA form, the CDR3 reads TGTGCCAGCAGCTTACCCCTGGCCGCCTATGGCTACACCTTC.

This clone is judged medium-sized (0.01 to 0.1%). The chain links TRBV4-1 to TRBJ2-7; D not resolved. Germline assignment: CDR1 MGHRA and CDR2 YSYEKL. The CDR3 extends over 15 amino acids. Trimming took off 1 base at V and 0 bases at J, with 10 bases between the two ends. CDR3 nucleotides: TGCGCCAGCAGCCAAGTCAATCCTAGCTCCTACGAGCAGTACTTC. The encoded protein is CASSQVNPSSYEQYF.

For the CDR3, the DNA is TGTGCCAGCAGTTTATTTCCGGTAGTGTCCTTTAGCACAGATACGCAGTATTTT. It specifies CASSLFPVVSFSTDTQYF. The rearrangement uses TRBV28 and TRBJ2-3; unclear D gene. The CDR3 spans 18 residues. The V gene lost 1 base and the J gene lost 0 bases, with 17 bases spanning the gap. Germline V lookup: CDR1 MDHEN, CDR2 SYDVKM.

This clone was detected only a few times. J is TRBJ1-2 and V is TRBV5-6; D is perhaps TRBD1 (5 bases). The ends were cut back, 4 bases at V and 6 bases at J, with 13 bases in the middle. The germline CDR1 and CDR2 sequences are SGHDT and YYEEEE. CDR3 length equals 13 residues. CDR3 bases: TGTGCCAGCAGCGCACGTTTCAGGGATGGCTACACCTTC. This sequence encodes CASSARFRDGYTF. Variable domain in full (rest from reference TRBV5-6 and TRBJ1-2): DAGVTQSPTHLIKTRGQQVTLRCSPKSGHDTVSWYQQALGQGPQFIFQYYEEEERQRGNFPDRFSGHQFPNYSSELNVNALLLGDSALYLCASSARFRDGYTFGSGTRLTVV.

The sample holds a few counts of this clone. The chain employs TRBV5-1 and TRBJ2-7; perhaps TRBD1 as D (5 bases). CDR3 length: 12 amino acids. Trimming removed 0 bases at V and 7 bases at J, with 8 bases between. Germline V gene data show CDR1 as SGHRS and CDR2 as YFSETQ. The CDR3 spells CASSLGGWEQYF. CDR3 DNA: TGCGCCAGCAGCTTGGGGGGCTGGGAGCAGTACTTC.

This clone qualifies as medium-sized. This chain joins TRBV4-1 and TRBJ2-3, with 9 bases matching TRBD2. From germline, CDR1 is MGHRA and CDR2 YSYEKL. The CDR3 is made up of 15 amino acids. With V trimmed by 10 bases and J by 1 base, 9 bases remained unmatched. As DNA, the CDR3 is TGCGCCACCGGACTGGGCGGGGGGGGCACAGATACGCAGTATTTT. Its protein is CATGLGGGGTDTQYF.

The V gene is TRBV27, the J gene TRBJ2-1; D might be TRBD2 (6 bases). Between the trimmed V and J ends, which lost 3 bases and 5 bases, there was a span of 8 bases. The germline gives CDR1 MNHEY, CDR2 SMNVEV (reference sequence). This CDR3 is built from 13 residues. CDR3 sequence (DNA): TGTGCCAGCAGTTTCGCTAGCGACAATGAGCAGTTCTTC. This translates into CASSFASDNEQFF.

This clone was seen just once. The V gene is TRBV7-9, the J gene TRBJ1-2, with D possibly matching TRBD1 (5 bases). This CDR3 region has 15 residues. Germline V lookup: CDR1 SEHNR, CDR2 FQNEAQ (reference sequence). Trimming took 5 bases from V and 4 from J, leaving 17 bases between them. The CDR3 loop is CASSPRGSPVYGYTF. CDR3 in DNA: TGTGCCAGCAGCCCAAGGGGCTCCCCAGTCTATGGCTACACCTTC.

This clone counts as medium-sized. CDR3 bases: TGTGCCAGCAGCTTATTCCCGGGGATTAGGAAGCCCCAGCATTTT. Translated, it gives CASSLFPGIRKPQHF. The rearrangement links TRBV7-6 to TRBJ1-5, with no clear D. V was cut by 2 bases and J by 8 bases, with 16 bases left in between. Per germline, CDR1 SGHVS and CDR2 FNYEAQ. The CDR3 runs 15 residues.

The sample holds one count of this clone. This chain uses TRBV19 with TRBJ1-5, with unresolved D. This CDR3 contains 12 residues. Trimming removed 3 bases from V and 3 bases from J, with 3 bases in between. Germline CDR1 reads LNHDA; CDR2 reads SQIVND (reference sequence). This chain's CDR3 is CASSIHNQPQHF. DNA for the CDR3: TGTGCCAGTAGTATTCACAATCAGCCCCAGCATTTT.

The CDR3 spells CASSQGSLQGEPEAFF. The CDR3 DNA is TGTGCCAGCAGCCAAGGATCCCTACAGGGGGAGCCTGAAGCTTTCTTT. The chain uses TRBV4-2 and TRBJ1-1, with 8 bases lining up with TRBD1. Germline loops: CDR1 LGHNA, CDR2 YNFKEQ. CDR3 length: 16 amino acids. V was pared by 1 base and J by 6 bases, with 10 bases of the junction left unmatched.

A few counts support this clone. The DNA for the CDR3 is TGTGCCTGCAACCCGGGAGTCCCGTTCTTC. This sequence encodes CACNPGVPFF. The J gene is TRBJ2-1, the V gene TRBV6-6; D perhaps matches TRBD2 (6 bases). Trimming removed 11 bases at V and 15 bases at J, with 17 bases between. In germline, CDR1 is MNHNY, CDR2 SVGAGI (reference sequence). The CDR3 has 10 amino acids.

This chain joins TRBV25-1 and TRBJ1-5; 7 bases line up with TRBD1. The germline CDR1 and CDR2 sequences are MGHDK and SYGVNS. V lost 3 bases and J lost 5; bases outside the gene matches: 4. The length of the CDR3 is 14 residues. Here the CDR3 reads CASSDGTAYQPQHF. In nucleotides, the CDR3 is TGTGCCAGCAGTGACGGGACAGCCTATCAGCCCCAGCATTTT. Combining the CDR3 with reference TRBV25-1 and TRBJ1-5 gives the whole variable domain EADIYQTPRYLVIGTGKKITLECSQTMGHDKMYWYQQDPGMELHLIHYSYGVNSTEKGDLSSESTVSRIRTEHFPLTLESARPSHTSQYLCASSDGTAYQPQHFGDGTRLSIL.